One sample yielded the 8 T cell receptor beta chains listed below, sequenced in a study of CD8+CD57+ T cells in acquired aplastic anemia (dated 2018 in TCRdb). Sequencing relied on an Illumina HiSeq 2000. Genomic DNA served as template for TCR beta VDJ combination and CDR3 sequence profiling. TCRdb reanalyzed the raw reads on its own, using fastp at Q25 for trimming and MiXCR for clone calling, and kept in-frame beta chains. Each entry merges the rows of one CDR3 protein and shows their most common DNA and genes. The sample contains under 500,000 distinct CDR3 sequences, around a third of them found a single time. The ten largest account for under 0.95% of the sample. Expansion of CD8+CD57+ cells had been shown by flow cytometry in the patients chosen for sequencing. Sample: sorted CD4+, CD8+, or CD8+CD57+ T cells (not recorded which) from PBMCs. The origin of the receptors is a human donor with aplastic anemia.

This clonotype was picked up a small number of times. The rearrangement links TRBV6-1 to TRBJ2-5; 10 nucleotides agree with TRBD1. CDR1 is MNHNS, CDR2 SASEGT, per germline. V lost 5 bases, J lost 5 bases, and 8 bases stayed unmatched. CDR3 length equals 15 residues. CDR3 protein: CASSKPGQGTETQYF. CDR3 DNA sequence: TGTGCCAGCAGTAAGCCGGGACAGGGGACGGAGACCCAGTACTTC.

The chain has TRBV4-1 and TRBJ2-2; D not resolved. The germline V gene has CDR1 MGHRA and CDR2 YSYEKL. The CDR3 extends over 14 amino acids. The V and J ends lost 1 base and 6 bases respectively, with 9 bases between them. The CDR3 here is CASSQVRGSGELFF. CDR3 DNA sequence: TGCGCCAGCAGCCAAGTGAGAGGATCCGGGGAGCTGTTTTTT.

A remark on this clonotype: Sequence at one end of the junction differs from germline and may be a read error. V usage is TRBV10-3 and J usage is TRBJ1-2; maybe TRBD1 (6 bases). The CDR3 has 15 amino acids. Germline V lookup: CDR1 ENHRY, CDR2 SYGVKD. The CDR3 sequence is CASSFQTGALRGYTF. The CDR3 nucleotides are TGTGCCAGCAGTTTTCAGACAGGTGCCCTTAGGGGCTACACCTTC.

The chain employs TRBV20-1 and TRBJ2-3; D uncertain. V lost 4 bases, J lost 1 base, and 9 bases lay in between. The germline V gene has CDR1 DFQATT and CDR2 SNEGSKA (reference sequence). The CDR3 spans 13 residues. CDR3: CSANKLGTDTQYF. For the CDR3, the DNA is TGCAGTGCTAACAAGTTGGGCACAGATACGCAGTATTTT.

Many counts were recorded for this clonotype. J is TRBJ1-3 and V is TRBV7-9; tentative D call: TRBD1 (5 bases). Germline lookup yields CDR1 SEHNR and CDR2 FQNEAQ (reference sequence). Trimming removed 0 bases from V and 9 bases from J, with 15 bases in between. This CDR3 is built from 15 residues. The CDR3 loop is CASSLAAGSRSTIYF. The CDR3, as DNA: TGTGCCAGCAGCTTAGCGGCAGGGTCCCGCAGCACCATATATTTT. Based on the CDR3 plus reference TRBV7-9 and TRBJ1-3, the full variable domain is DTGVSQNPRHKITKRGQNVTFRCDPISEHNRLYWYRQTLGQGPEFLTYFQNEAQLEKSRLLSDRFSAERPKGSFSTLEIQRTEQGDSAMYLCASSLAAGSRSTIYFGEGSWLTVV.

This clonotype is a singleton in its sample. This sequence joins TRBV15 and TRBJ2-7; TRBD1 is a possible D gene (6 bases). V gave up 3 bases and J gave up 1 base, with 19 bases separating them. This CDR3 has 17 amino acids. Germline V CDR1 and CDR2: LNHNV, YYDKDF (reference sequence). DNA for the CDR3: TGTGCCACCAGCAGTGCTACCGTCCAAGGACAGTCCTACGAGCAGTACTTC. Amino acid sequence: CATSSATVQGQSYEQYF.

This clonotype was detected ten times or more. V is TRBV29-1 and J is TRBJ1-1, with D unclear. The CDR3 has 14 amino acids. Germline CDR1 SQVTM, CDR2 ANQGSEA. The germline V and J ends were trimmed by 8 bases and 1 base, with 17 bases remaining between them. For the CDR3, the DNA is TGCAGCTCGGAAGGGCCCCGACAGAACACTGAAGCTTTCTTT. Protein: CSSEGPRQNTEAFF.

This chain links TRBV25-1 with TRBJ1-2; possibly TRBD1 for D (5 bases). This CDR3 is built from 15 residues. CDR1 MGHDK and CDR2 SYGVNS come from the germline V gene. V was pared by 3 bases and J by 4 bases, with 15 bases between. The CDR3 here is CASSEKLGDSYGYTF. The CDR3 DNA reads TGTGCCAGCAGTGAGAAGTTGGGAGACAGCTATGGCTACACCTTC.